The clone carrying this T cell receptor beta chain was picked up a small number of times. The PCR was carried out with 60 Vbeta primers and 13 Jbeta primers. Generated by immunoSEQ multiplex PCR, the TCRdb table keeps only in-frame clones and is missing some. The table has about 87,000 clones, 70% to 80% seen once. These data belong to a study of cytomegalovirus exposure and HLA in healthy donors. This CDR3 contains 14 residues. Germline-derived CDR1 and CDR2 are MNHEY and SVGAGI. The J segment lost 6 bases and the V segment lost 6 bases, leaving 8 bases of the junction unmatched. Material for sequencing was PBMCs. The sequence was collected from a man aged 25 to 40 in good health and CMV-seropositive. This chain uses TRBV6-5 with TRBJ2-5; 9 bases are shared with TRBD1. The CDR3: CASRVRQGEKTQYF. The DNA of the CDR3 is TGTGCCAGCAGGGTCAGACAGGGGGAAAAGACCCAGTACTTC.